This T cell receptor beta chain is from a study of T-cell reconstitution after alpha-beta-depleted transplantation in children. For this clonotype: Germline is not matched at one junction end, which may reflect a read error.

Per the germline V gene, CDR1 is SGHTA and CDR2 is FQGNSA. The CDR3 is 14 residues long. During its preparation, the TCRbeta library received unique molecular identifiers. MiXCR was run by TCRdb on the PCR reads, yielding one entry per CDR3 protein. The sample records some 490,000 distinct CDR3 sequences, under 15% being singletons. The rearrangement links TRBV7-2 to TRBJ2-1; either TRBD1 or TRBD2 may supply D (5 bases each). Specimen: PBMCs from the stem cell graft donor, collected from the stem cell graft. The TCR was taken from a human donor who donated a stem cell graft to a child with combined immunodeficiency. CDR3 sequence (DNA): TGTGCCAGCAGCTTAGTCGGGGCGCTAGAGCTCACGGTCTTC. This translates into CASSLVGALELTVF.